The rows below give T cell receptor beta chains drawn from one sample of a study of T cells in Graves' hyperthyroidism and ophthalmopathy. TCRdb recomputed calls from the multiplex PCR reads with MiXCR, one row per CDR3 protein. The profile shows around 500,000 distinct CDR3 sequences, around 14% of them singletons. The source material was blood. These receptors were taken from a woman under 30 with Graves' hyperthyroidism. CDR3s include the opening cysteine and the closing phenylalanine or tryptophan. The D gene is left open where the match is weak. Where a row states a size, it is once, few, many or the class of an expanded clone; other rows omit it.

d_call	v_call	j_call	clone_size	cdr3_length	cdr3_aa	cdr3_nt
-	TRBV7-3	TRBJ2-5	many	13	CASSLGPTETQYF	TGTGCCAGCAGCTTAGGACCCACGGAGACCCAGTACTTC
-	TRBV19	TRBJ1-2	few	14	CASSIWGSNYGYTF	TGTGCCAGTAGTATATGGGGGTCGAACTATGGCTACACCTTC
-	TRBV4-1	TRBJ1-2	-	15	CASSQSGQGGYGYTF	TGCGCCAGCAGCCAGTCTGGCCAGGGTGGGTATGGCTACACCTTC
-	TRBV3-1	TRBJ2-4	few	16	CASSQLGDRAKNIQYF	TGTGCCAGCAGCCAACTTGGAGACAGGGCCAAAAACATTCAGTACTTC
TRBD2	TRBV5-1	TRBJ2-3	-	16	CASSLVASGSTDTQYF	TGCGCCAGCAGCTTGGTGGCTAGCGGAAGCACAGATACGCAGTATTTT
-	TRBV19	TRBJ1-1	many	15	CASSIALGLVPEAFF	TGTGCCAGTAGTATAGCCTTGGGACTGGTTCCTGAAGCTTTCTTT
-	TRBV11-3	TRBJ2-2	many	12	CATRRGTGELFF	TGTGCCACACGTAGGGGTACCGGGGAGCTGTTTTTT
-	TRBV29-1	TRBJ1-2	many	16	CSVEDVYPGSNYGYTF	TGCAGCGTTGAAGATGTGTACCCAGGCTCTAACTATGGCTACACCTTC
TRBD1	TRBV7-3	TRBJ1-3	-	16	CASSLGTGRDGNTIYF	TGTGCCAGCAGCCTGGGGACAGGGAGGGATGGAAACACCATATATTTT
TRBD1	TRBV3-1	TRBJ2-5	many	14	CASSLNRQGETQYF	TGTGCCAGCAGCCTTAACCGACAGGGCGAGACCCAGTACTTC
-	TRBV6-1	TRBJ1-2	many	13	CASSEARISGYTF	TGTGCCAGCAGTGAAGCGCGGATATCGGGCTACACCTTC
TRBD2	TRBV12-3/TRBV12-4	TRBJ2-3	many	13	CASSGTSGDTQYF	TGTGCCAGCAGTGGGACTAGCGGAGATACGCAGTATTTT
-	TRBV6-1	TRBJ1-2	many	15	CASSEGTAANYGYTF	TGTGCCAGCAGTGAAGGGACAGCGGCTAACTATGGCTACACCTTC
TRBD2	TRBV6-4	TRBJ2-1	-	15	CASSDGASGSYEQFF	TGTGCCAGCAGTGACGGGGCTAGCGGGAGCTATGAGCAGTTCTTC
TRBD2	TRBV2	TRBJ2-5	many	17	CASSVASGRAGQETQYF	TGTGCCAGCAGTGTGGCTAGCGGGAGGGCCGGTCAAGAGACCCAGTACTTC
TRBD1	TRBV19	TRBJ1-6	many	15	CASSRTRQGNSPLHF	TGTGCCAGTAGTAGAACCCGACAGGGGAATTCACCCCTCCACTTT
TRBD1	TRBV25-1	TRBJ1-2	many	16	CASSGPPGQGYYGYTF	TGTGCCAGCAGTGGCCCTCCGGGACAGGGGTACTATGGCTACACCTTC
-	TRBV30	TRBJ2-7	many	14	CAWTAGRGPYEQYF	TGTGCCTGGACCGCGGGCAGGGGCCCATACGAGCAGTACTTC
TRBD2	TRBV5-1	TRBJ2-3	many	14	CASSPGTSVETQYF	TGCGCCAGCAGCCCAGGGACTAGCGTCGAGACGCAGTATTTT
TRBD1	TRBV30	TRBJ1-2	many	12	CAWSTGGSGYTF	TGTGCCTGGAGTACAGGGGGCAGTGGCTACACCTTC
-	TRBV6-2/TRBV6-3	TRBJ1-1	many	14	CASSYTDEIPEAFF	TGTGCCAGCAGTTACACCGACGAGATACCGGAAGCTTTCTTT
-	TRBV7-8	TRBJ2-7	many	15	CASSPRREFSYEQYF	TGTGCCAGCAGCCCTCGACGGGAGTTCTCCTACGAGCAGTACTTC
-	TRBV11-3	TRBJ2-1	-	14	CASSLSGPTDEQFF	TGTGCCAGCAGCCTCTCAGGACCAACCGATGAGCAGTTCTTC
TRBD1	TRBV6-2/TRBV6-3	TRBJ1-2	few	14	CASDTKTGDYGYTF	TGTGCCAGCGATACAAAGACAGGGGACTATGGCTACACCTTC
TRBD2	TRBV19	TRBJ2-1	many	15	CASSPYQLAGGEQFF	TGTGCCAGTAGCCCTTACCAGCTAGCGGGAGGTGAGCAGTTCTTC
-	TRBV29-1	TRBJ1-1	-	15	CSVVPKGTGNTEAFF	TGCAGCGTTGTGCCGAAGGGAACGGGAAACACTGAAGCTTTCTTT
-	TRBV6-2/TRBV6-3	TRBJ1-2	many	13	CASKQGLLYGYTF	TGTGCCAGCAAACAGGGACTGCTCTATGGCTACACCTTC